One and the same sample provided the 23 T cell receptor beta chains below, sequenced in a study of Tregs in tolerant kidney transplant recipients. Libraries were prepared by immunoSEQ multiplex PCR; TCRdb keeps only in-frame clonotypes and omits some of them. Among some 71,000 clones listed, approximately 88% were seen once. The sequences come from CD4+ T cells from blood, collected before the transplant. The receptors come from a human donor who received a combined kidney and bone marrow transplant.

CDR3 DNA: TGTGCCAGCAGCCAAGATCTACTAGCGGGAGGGGAGACCCAGTACTTC. It specifies CASSQDLLAGGETQYF. V and J are TRBV4-2 and TRBJ2-5; TRBD2 agrees at 13 bases. Germline CDR1 LGHNA, CDR2 YNFKEQ. Trimming at V came to 0 bases and at J to 5 bases, leaving 3 bases not matched to a gene. CDR3 length: 16 amino acids.

The rearrangement joins TRBV5-1 to TRBJ1-2, with 8 bases that match TRBD1. This CDR3 comprises 14 residues. Trimming took 2 bases from V and 5 from J; bases not matched to a gene: 5. CDR1 and CDR2 from the germline V gene are SGHRS and YFSETQ. In DNA, the CDR3 is TGCGCCAGCAGCTTCGGACAGGGAAAGTATGGCTACACCTTC. Its protein is CASSFGQGKYGYTF.

The CDR3 reads CASSLGVYEQYF. The CDR3 coding sequence is TGTGCCAGCAGCTTAGGCGTCTACGAGCAGTACTTC. The chain has TRBV7-2 and TRBJ2-7; D is unclear. Looked up from germline, CDR1 is SGHTA and CDR2 is FQGNSA. This CDR3 has 12 amino acids. The ends were cut back, 1 base at V and 3 bases at J, with 4 bases in the middle.

V gene TRBV5-1 combines with J gene TRBJ2-1, with D possibly matching TRBD1 (6 bases). The CDR3 is 16 residues long. Germline loops: CDR1 SGHRS, CDR2 YFSETQ. V dropped 4 bases and J dropped 4 bases, with 18 bases sitting between them. The CDR3 protein is CASSPVTGMTYNEQFF. CDR3 nucleotide sequence: TGCGCCAGCAGCCCGGTTACAGGGATGACATACAATGAGCAGTTCTTC.

This clone was recorded a few times. The chain couples TRBV29-1 to TRBJ1-1; D is undetermined. V was shortened by 6 bases and J by 6 bases, with 8 bases between the two germline ends. Germline V CDR1 and CDR2: SQVTM, ANQGSEA. CDR3 length equals 10 residues. The CDR3 nucleotides read TGCAGCGTCTCCCGTGCTGAAGCTTTCTTT. Translated, it gives CSVSRAEAFF.

This clone was seen a single time. The rearrangement uses TRBV5-4 and TRBJ2-7, with TRBD1 matching 9 bases. The germline V gene has CDR1 SGHNT and CDR2 YYREEE (reference sequence). This CDR3 comprises 16 residues. J gave up 4 bases and V 3 bases, and 11 bases lay outside the gene matches. The DNA for the CDR3 is TGTGCCAGCAGCTCGCCCCCGGGACAGGGAGATTACGAGCAGTACTTC. Protein product: CASSSPPGQGDYEQYF.

This clone appeared once. V gene TRBV5-6 combines with J gene TRBJ2-6, with 7 bases identical to TRBD1. Per the germline V gene, CDR1 is SGHDT and CDR2 is YYEEEE. V lost 0 bases, J lost 2 bases, and 8 bases stayed unmatched. The CDR3 consists of 18 residues. CDR3 residues: CASSLELRGLTGANVLTF. DNA for the CDR3: TGTGCCAGCAGCTTGGAGTTAAGGGGGCTGACTGGGGCCAACGTCCTGACTTTC.

This CDR3 is CATSVARDRVINTGELFF. For the CDR3, the DNA is TGCGCCACCTCCGTTGCCCGGGACAGGGTAATTAACACCGGGGAGCTGTTTTTT. The J gene is TRBJ2-2, the V gene TRBV10-1; 9 bases are shared with TRBD1. This CDR3 comprises 18 residues. Germline V lookup: CDR1 WNHNN, CDR2 SYGVQD (reference sequence). The V and J ends lost 10 bases and 2 bases, in that order; junction bases with no gene match: 17.

The CDR3 DNA reads TGTGCCAGCAGTTTCTGGACAGGGGAGATAGACACCATATATTTT. Translation gives CASSFWTGEIDTIYF. The V and J genes are TRBV7-2 and TRBJ1-3; 9 bases align to TRBD1. V trimming: 6 bases; J trimming: 8 bases; junction bases outside the gene matches: 11. Per germline, CDR1 SGHTA and CDR2 FQGNSA. The CDR3 totals 15 residues.

The V gene is TRBV6-6, the J gene TRBJ1-2; TRBD1 is a possible D gene (5 bases). The CDR3 runs to 13 residues. The V end was cut by 4 bases, the J end by 4 bases, with 10 bases between. The germline V gene has CDR1 MNHNY and CDR2 SVGAGI (reference sequence). Here the CDR3 reads CASSFREGYGYTF. The CDR3 DNA reads TGTGCCAGCAGTTTCAGGGAGGGCTATGGCTACACCTTC.

The chain joins TRBV6-1 to TRBJ1-1, with TRBD1 matching 7 bases. CDR3 length: 14 amino acids. V shed 4 bases and J 2 bases; nucleotides not matched to a gene: 4. Germline CDR1 and CDR2: MNHNS and SASEGT. This CDR3 reads CASSVRTGNTEAFF. CDR3 DNA sequence: TGTGCCAGCAGTGTTCGGACAGGAAACACTGAAGCTTTCTTT.

V gene TRBV9 combines with J gene TRBJ2-5; weak D call: TRBD1 (5 bases). V lost 0 bases and J 0 bases, leaving 9 bases between the germline ends. The CDR3 is 15 residues long. The germline V gene encodes CDR1 SGDLS and CDR2 YYNGEE. The CDR3 sequence: CASSVGVRDQETQYF. CDR3 in DNA: TGTGCCAGCAGCGTAGGAGTCAGGGACCAAGAGACCCAGTACTTC.

The chain uses TRBV7-9 and TRBJ2-7; 8 bases align to TRBD1. The CDR3 spans 13 residues. The V gene's germline CDR1 is SEHNR and CDR2 FQNEAQ (reference sequence). With 10 bases clipped from V and 1 base from J, the junction kept 6 bases outside the gene matches. The CDR3 nucleotides read TGTGCCACTGAGGGACAGGCGTCCTACGAGCAGTACTTC. Protein product: CATEGQASYEQYF.

The V call is TRBV6-1, the J call TRBJ2-7; TRBD1 matches at 11 bases. From germline, CDR1 is MNHNS and CDR2 SASEGT. The CDR3 has 15 residues. The V and J ends lost 2 bases and 2 bases, in that order; junction bases with no gene match: 2. The CDR3 reads CASSEPGQGAYEQYF. CDR3 DNA: TGTGCCAGCAGTGAACCGGGACAGGGGGCCTACGAGCAGTACTTC.

The chain links TRBV4-1 to TRBJ2-5, with D possibly being TRBD1 (6 bases). Looked up from germline, CDR1 is MGHRA and CDR2 is YSYEKL. This CDR3 has 13 residues. V was trimmed by 5 bases and J by 5 bases, leaving 12 bases between them. As DNA, the CDR3 is TGCGCCAGCAGCAAGGGGACACGCGAGACCCAGTACTTC. This translates into CASSKGTRETQYF.

On this clone: The junction departs from germline at one end; a sequencing error may be responsible. The rearrangement links TRBV7-8 to TRBJ2-1; D perhaps matches TRBD2 (6 bases). The CDR3 loop spans 14 amino acids. CDR1 and CDR2 (germline): SGHVS, FQNEAQ. The CDR3 protein is CASSSMGGVGFLLF. CDR3 DNA: TGTGCCAGCAGCTCCATGGGGGGAGTAGGCTTTTTGCTCTTC. The variable domain in full, with the rest retrieved from reference TRBV7-8 and TRBJ2-1, is GAGVSQSPRYKVAKRGQDVALRCDPISGHVSLFWYQQALGQGPEFLTYFQNEAQLDKSGLPSDRFFAERPEGSVSTLKIQRTQQEDSAVYLCASSSMGGVGFLLFGPGTRLTVL.

The chain links TRBV7-6 to TRBJ1-4; a possible D gene is TRBD1 (5 bases). CDR1 SGHVS and CDR2 FNYEAQ come from the germline V gene. The length of the CDR3 is 16 residues. V shed 5 bases and J shed 0 bases, with 13 bases lying between them. CDR3: CASSNRLGATNEKLFF. The CDR3 DNA is TGTGCCAGCAGCAACCGATTAGGGGCAACTAATGAAAAACTGTTTTTT.

CDR3 nucleotide sequence: TGTGCCAGCAGTCATCCCTACGAGCAGTACTTC. It specifies CASSHPYEQYF. The rearrangement joins TRBV6-1 to TRBJ2-7; D is undetermined. Trimming pared 5 bases from V and 2 bases from J, leaving 4 bases between. This CDR3 region has 11 residues. CDR1 MNHNS and CDR2 SASEGT come from the germline V gene.

The chain recombines TRBV5-1 with TRBJ2-1; D gene unclear. CDR1 SGHRS and CDR2 YFSETQ come from the germline V gene. The CDR3 runs to 12 residues. V lost 5 bases to trimming and J lost 5 bases, with 8 bases between them. This chain's CDR3 is CASSFQNNEQFF. CDR3 in DNA: TGCGCCAGCAGTTTCCAGAACAATGAGCAGTTCTTC.

This chain connects TRBV11-1 to TRBJ1-3; no firm D call. Germline V CDR1 and CDR2: SGHAT, FQDESV (reference sequence). The CDR3 contains 14 residues. Trimming took off 4 bases at V and 0 bases at J, with 7 bases between the two ends. The CDR3 loop is CASSSRYSGNTIYF. Written as DNA, the CDR3 is TGTGCCAGCAGCTCCCGGTACTCTGGAAACACCATATATTTT.

The J gene is TRBJ1-1, the V gene TRBV25-1; 7 positions agree with TRBD1. CDR1 is MGHDK and CDR2 is SYGVNS in the germline V gene. The CDR3 contains 13 residues. After removal of 4 bases from V and 5 bases from J, the junction contained 4 bases not matched to a gene. The CDR3 bases are TGTGCCAGCAGTGGAACAGGGGTTACTGAAGCTTTCTTT. This sequence encodes CASSGTGVTEAFF. Supplemented by reference TRBV25-1 and TRBJ1-1, the full variable domain reads EADIYQTPRYLVIGTGKKITLECSQTMGHDKMYWYQQDPGMELHLIHYSYGVNSTEKGDLSSESTVSRIRTEHFPLTLESARPSHTSQYLCASSGTGVTEAFFGQGTRLTVV.

In DNA form, the CDR3 reads TGCGCCAGCAGCCCCCGACGGACGACTGGGACTAGCGGACAGGGGGGTGAGCAGTTCTTC. Its protein is CASSPRRTTGTSGQGGEQFF. The rearrangement joins TRBV4-3 to TRBJ2-1, with D maybe TRBD2 (11 bases). V was clipped by 4 bases and J by 9 bases, with 34 bases between them. In germline, CDR1 is LGHNA, CDR2 YSLEER. The CDR3 has 20 amino acids.

J is TRBJ2-3 and V is TRBV5-1, with TRBD1 as a possible D gene (5 bases). Between the trimmed V and J ends, which lost 0 bases and 4 bases, there was a span of 12 bases. Germline CDR1 is SGHRS and CDR2 is YFSETQ. The CDR3 contains 15 residues. In nucleotides, the CDR3 is TGCGCCAGCAGCTTGGAGGCCGCAGGGCCAGATACGCAGTATTTT. This encodes CASSLEAAGPDTQYF.